The rows below give T cell receptor beta chains drawn from one sample of a study of blood T cells in healthy people across ages. TCRdb reprocessed the 5' RACE reads via MiXCR and lists one record per CDR3 protein. The profile shows roughly 1.9 million distinct CDR3 sequences, approximately 39% of them singletons. Input material: blood. Every receptor here comes from a human donor in good health. The CDR3 runs from the conserved cysteine through the conserved F or W. Fields, in order: V gene, clone size, CDR3 protein. Clone size is given for some rows only: seen once, a few or many times, or a class if the clone is expanded.

v_gene: TRBV5-1; abundance: .; CDR3aa: CASSFSLGGEQFF
v_gene: TRBV28; abundance: .; CDR3aa: CASSSFPGQRETQYF
v_gene: TRBV5-5; abundance: .; CDR3aa: CASRVRSETGPRGNEQFF
v_gene: TRBV2; abundance: few; CDR3aa: CATRLAGETDTQYF
v_gene: TRBV15; abundance: few; CDR3aa: CATSRDSGFIYEQYF
v_gene: TRBV2; abundance: .; CDR3aa: CASSGGRFTDTQYF
v_gene: TRBV29-1; abundance: .; CDR3aa: CSVETGTRSSNQPQHF
v_gene: TRBV4-1; abundance: .; CDR3aa: CASSQDWSSSDTQYF
v_gene: TRBV12-3/TRBV12-4; abundance: many; CDR3aa: CASSRGGQNYEQYF
v_gene: TRBV29-1; abundance: .; CDR3aa: CSVEDRGGTEEQYF
v_gene: TRBV20-1; abundance: .; CDR3aa: CSAFLNYGYTF
v_gene: TRBV7-2; abundance: .; CDR3aa: CASSEPRPEREYIF
v_gene: TRBV6-2/TRBV6-3; abundance: .; CDR3aa: CASRYGNIQYF
v_gene: TRBV18; abundance: .; CDR3aa: CASSPPGTRKNEQFF
v_gene: TRBV7-2; abundance: .; CDR3aa: CASSLRQGVHEQYF
v_gene: TRBV7-9; abundance: .; CDR3aa: CASSLAGRGPLNYGYTF
v_gene: TRBV12-3/TRBV12-4; abundance: .; CDR3aa: CASSEGWANVLTF
v_gene: TRBV15; abundance: few; CDR3aa: CATGLLRLNFGDLGANVLTF
v_gene: TRBV7-9; abundance: .; CDR3aa: CTSSLDGAWNTEAFF
v_gene: TRBV6-2/TRBV6-3; abundance: .; CDR3aa: CASSYSPFGTGNGYTF
v_gene: TRBV20-1; abundance: .; CDR3aa: CSARGFKGTGDNYGYTF
v_gene: TRBV5-6; abundance: few; CDR3aa: CASSRTGIRGYTF
v_gene: TRBV6-2/TRBV6-3; abundance: .; CDR3aa: CASSYELAETSYEQYF
v_gene: TRBV29-1; abundance: .; CDR3aa: CSVDGLAGDTQYF
v_gene: TRBV29-1; abundance: few; CDR3aa: CSVDTWGGATADTQYF
v_gene: TRBV10-2; abundance: many; CDR3aa: CASNGGNIQYF
v_gene: TRBV29-1; abundance: few; CDR3aa: CSVEDNGCTF
v_gene: TRBV28; abundance: few; CDR3aa: CASSLPTSGVDNNEQFF
v_gene: TRBV20-1; abundance: .; CDR3aa: CSVLRGQGNNEQFF
v_gene: TRBV20-1; abundance: .; CDR3aa: CSARLAGGLSYNEQFF
v_gene: TRBV4-1; abundance: .; CDR3aa: CASRRTSGGQGRSNEQFF
v_gene: TRBV10-3; abundance: .; CDR3aa: CAITGGTGTGTQYF
v_gene: TRBV24-1; abundance: .; CDR3aa: CATSATDPSYNEQFF
v_gene: TRBV29-1; abundance: .; CDR3aa: CSVSGDFYGYTF
v_gene: TRBV20-1; abundance: few; CDR3aa: CSATQGAYSNQPQHF
v_gene: TRBV6-6; abundance: .; CDR3aa: CASSASRDRVSGYTF
v_gene: TRBV5-1; abundance: .; CDR3aa: CASSALISDRYNEQFF
v_gene: TRBV2; abundance: .; CDR3aa: CASGQRTGLYEQYF
v_gene: TRBV18; abundance: many; CDR3aa: CASSPGSGYEQYF
v_gene: TRBV7-9; abundance: .; CDR3aa: CASSLRSAETLYGYTF
v_gene: TRBV30; abundance: .; CDR3aa: CAWMGISRWPYNEQFF
v_gene: TRBV29-1; abundance: .; CDR3aa: CSAATGEFTEAFF